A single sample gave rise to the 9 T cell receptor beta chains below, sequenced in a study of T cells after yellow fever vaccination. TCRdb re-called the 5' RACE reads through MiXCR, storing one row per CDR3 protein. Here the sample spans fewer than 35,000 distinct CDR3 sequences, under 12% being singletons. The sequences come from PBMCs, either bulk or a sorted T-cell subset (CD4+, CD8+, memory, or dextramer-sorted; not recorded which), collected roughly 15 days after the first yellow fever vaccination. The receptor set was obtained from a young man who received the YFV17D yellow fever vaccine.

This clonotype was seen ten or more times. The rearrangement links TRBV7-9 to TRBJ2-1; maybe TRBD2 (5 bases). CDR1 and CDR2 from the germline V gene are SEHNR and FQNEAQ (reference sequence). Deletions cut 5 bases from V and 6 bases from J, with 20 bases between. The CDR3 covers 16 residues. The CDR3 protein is CASSPIGVLRPNEQFF. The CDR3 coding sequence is TGTGCCAGCAGCCCCATCGGGGTCCTCCGGCCCAATGAGCAGTTCTTC.

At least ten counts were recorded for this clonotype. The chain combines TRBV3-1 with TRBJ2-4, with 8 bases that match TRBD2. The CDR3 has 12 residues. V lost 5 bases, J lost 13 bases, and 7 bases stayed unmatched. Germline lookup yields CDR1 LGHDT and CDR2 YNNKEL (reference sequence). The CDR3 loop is CASSNSGGPQYF. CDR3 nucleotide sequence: TGTGCCAGCAGCAACTCGGGGGGGCCACAGTACTTC.

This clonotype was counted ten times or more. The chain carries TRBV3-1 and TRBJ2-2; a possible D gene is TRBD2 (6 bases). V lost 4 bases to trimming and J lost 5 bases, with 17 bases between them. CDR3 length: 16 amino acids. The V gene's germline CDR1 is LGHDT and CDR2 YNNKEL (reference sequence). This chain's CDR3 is CASSPPGEPGTGELFF. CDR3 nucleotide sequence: TGTGCCAGCAGCCCCCCGGGGGAGCCCGGGACCGGGGAGCTGTTTTTT.

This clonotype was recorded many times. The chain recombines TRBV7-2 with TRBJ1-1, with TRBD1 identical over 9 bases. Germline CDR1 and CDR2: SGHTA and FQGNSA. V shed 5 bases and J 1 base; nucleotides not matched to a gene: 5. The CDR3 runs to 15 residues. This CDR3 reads CASSGRQGENTEAFF. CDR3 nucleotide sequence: TGTGCCAGCAGCGGCCGACAGGGGGAGAACACTGAAGCTTTCTTT.

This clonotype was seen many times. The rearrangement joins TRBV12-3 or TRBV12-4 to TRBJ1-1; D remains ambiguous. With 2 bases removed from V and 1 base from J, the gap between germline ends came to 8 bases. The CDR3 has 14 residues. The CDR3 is CASSLWGGNTEAFF. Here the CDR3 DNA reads TGTGCCAGCAGTTTATGGGGTGGGAACACTGAAGCTTTCTTT.

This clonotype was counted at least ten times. The CDR3 spells CSAYNPQGGHSPLHF. The CDR3 DNA sequence: TGCAGTGCTTACAATCCGCAGGGGGGGCATTCACCCCTCCACTTT. The chain carries TRBV20-1 and TRBJ1-6, with 7 nucleotides matching TRBD1. J gave up 8 bases and V 5 bases, and 12 bases lay outside the gene matches. Germline values: CDR1 DFQATT, CDR2 SNEGSKA (reference sequence). The CDR3 is made up of 15 amino acids.

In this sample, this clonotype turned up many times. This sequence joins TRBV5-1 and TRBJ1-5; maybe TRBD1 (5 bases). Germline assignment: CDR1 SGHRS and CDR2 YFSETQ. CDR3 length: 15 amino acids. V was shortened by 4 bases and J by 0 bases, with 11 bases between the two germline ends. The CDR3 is CASSPGADSNQPQHF. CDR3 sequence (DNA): TGCGCCAGCAGCCCCGGGGCAGATAGCAATCAGCCCCAGCATTTT. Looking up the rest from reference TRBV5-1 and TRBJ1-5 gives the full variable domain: KAGVTQTPRYLIKTRGQQVTLSCSPISGHRSVSWYQQTPGQGLQFLFEYFSETQRNKGNFPGRFSGRQFSNSRSEMNVSTLELGDSALYLCASSPGADSNQPQHFGDGTRLSIL.

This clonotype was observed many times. This chain's CDR3 is CASSRDWGVDTQYF. CDR3 DNA sequence: TGTGCCAGCAGCCGGGACTGGGGTGTTGATACGCAGTATTTT. This sequence joins TRBV12-3 or TRBV12-4 and TRBJ2-3, with a possible D match to TRBD2 (6 bases). With 6 bases removed from V and 6 bases from J, the gap between germline ends came to 16 bases. The CDR3 consists of 14 residues.

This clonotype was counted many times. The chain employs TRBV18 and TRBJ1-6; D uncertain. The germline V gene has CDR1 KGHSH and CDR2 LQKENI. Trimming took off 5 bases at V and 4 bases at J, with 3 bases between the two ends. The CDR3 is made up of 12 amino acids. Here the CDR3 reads CASSTYNSPLHF. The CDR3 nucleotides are TGTGCCAGCTCAACGTATAATTCACCCCTCCACTTT.